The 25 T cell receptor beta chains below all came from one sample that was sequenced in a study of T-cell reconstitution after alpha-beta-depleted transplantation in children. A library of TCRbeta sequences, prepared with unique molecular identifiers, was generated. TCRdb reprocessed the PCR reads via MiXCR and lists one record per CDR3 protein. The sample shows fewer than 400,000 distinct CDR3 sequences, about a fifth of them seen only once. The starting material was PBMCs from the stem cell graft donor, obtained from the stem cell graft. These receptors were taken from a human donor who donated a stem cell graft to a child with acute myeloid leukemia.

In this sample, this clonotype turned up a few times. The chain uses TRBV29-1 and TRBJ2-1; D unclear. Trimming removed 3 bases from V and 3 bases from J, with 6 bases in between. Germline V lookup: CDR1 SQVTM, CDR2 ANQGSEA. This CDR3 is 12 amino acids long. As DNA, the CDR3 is TGCAGCGTTGATGCCAGCTACAATGAGCAGTTCTTC. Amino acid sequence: CSVDASYNEQFF.

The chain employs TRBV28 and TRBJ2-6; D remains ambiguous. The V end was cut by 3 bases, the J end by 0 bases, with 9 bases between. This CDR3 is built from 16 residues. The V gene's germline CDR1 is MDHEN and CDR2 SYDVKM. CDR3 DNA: TGTGCCAGCAGTTTTCCCAGAGCCTCTGGGGCCAACGTCCTGACTTTC. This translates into CASSFPRASGANVLTF.

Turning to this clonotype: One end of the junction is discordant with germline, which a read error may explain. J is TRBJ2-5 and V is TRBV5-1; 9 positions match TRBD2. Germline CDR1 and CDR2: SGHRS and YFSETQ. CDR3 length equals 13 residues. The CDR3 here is CASSSAGGGTQHF. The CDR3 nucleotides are TGCGCCAGCAGTTCAGCGGGAGGAGGGACCCAGCACTTC.

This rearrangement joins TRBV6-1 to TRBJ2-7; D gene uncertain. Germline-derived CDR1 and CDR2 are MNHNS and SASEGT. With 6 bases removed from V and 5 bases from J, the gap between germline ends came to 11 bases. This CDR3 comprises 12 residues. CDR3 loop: CASRPTWDEQYF. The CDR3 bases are TGTGCCAGCAGACCCACTTGGGACGAGCAGTACTTC.

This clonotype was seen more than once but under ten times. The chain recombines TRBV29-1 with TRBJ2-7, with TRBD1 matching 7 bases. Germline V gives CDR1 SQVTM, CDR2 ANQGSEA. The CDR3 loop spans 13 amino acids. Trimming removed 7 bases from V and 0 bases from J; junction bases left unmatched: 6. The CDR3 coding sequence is TGCAGCGCGAAGGGACAGTTCTCCTACGAGCAGTACTTC. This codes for CSAKGQFSYEQYF.

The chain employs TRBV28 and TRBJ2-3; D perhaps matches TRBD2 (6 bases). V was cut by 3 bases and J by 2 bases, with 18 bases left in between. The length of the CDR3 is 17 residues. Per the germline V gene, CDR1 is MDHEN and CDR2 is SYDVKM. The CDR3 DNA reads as TGTGCCAGCAGTTTGGGTGGAGGGGCCGCAGTCACAGATACGCAGTATTTT. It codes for CASSLGGGAAVTDTQYF.

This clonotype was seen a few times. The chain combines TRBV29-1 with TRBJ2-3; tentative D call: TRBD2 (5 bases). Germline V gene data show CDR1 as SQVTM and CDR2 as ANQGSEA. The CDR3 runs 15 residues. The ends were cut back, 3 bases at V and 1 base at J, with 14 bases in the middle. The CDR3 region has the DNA TGCAGCGTTGACATAGCGAGCCTCGGCACAGATACGCAGTATTTT. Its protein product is CSVDIASLGTDTQYF.

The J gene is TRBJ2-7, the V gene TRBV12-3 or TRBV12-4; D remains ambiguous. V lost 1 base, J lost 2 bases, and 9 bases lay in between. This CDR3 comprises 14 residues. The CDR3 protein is CASSLGDGPYEQYF. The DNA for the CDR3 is TGTGCCAGCAGTTTAGGTGACGGCCCCTACGAGCAGTACTTC.

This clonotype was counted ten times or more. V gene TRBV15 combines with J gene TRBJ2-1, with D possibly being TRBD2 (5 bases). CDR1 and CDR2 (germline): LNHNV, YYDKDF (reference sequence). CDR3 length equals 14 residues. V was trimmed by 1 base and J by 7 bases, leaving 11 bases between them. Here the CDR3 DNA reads TGTGCCACCAGCAGAGTGGGAACGGGGAATGAGCAGTTCTTC. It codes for CATSRVGTGNEQFF.

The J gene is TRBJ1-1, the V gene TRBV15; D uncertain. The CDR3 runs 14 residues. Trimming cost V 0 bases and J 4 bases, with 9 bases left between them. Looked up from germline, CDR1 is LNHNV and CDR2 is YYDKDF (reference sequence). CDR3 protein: CATSRDFSGTEAFF. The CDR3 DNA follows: TGTGCCACCAGCAGAGATTTTAGTGGCACTGAAGCTTTCTTT. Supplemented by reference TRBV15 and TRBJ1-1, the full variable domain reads DAMVIQNPRYQVTQFGKPVTLSCSQTLNHNVMYWYQQKSSQAPKLLFHYYDKDFNNEADTPDNFQSRRPNTSFCFLDIRSPGLGDTAMYLCATSRDFSGTEAFFGQGTRLTVV.

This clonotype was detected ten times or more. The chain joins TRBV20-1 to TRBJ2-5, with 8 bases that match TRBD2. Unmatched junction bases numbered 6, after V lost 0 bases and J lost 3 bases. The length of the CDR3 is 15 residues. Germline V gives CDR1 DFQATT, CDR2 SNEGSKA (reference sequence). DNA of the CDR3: TGCAGTGCTAGAGATCCTACTAGCGGAAAAGAGACCCAGTACTTC. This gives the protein CSARDPTSGKETQYF.

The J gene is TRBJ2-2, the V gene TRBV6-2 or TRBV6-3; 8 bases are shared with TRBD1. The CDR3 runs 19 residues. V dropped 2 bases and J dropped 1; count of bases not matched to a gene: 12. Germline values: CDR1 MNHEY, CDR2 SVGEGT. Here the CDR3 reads CASSYPLNTGGRNTGELFF. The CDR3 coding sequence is TGTGCCAGCAGTTACCCACTTAATACAGGGGGACGGAACACCGGGGAGCTGTTTTTT.

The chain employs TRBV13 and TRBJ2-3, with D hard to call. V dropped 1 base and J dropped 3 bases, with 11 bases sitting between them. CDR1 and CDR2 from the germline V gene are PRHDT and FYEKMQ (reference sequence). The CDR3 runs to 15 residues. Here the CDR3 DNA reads TGTGCCAGCAGCTTAGTGTTAGTAGGGACAGATACGCAGTATTTT. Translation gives CASSLVLVGTDTQYF.

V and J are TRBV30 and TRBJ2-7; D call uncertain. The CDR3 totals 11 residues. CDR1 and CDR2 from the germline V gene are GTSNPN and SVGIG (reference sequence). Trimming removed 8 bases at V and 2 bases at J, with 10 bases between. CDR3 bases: TGTGCCGGGAAGACAACCTACGAGCAGTACTTC. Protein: CAGKTTYEQYF. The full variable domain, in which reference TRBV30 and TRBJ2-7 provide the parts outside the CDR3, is SQTIHQWPATLVQPVGSPLSLECTVEGTSNPNLYWYRQAAGRGLQLLFYSVGIGQISSEVPQNLSASRPQDRQFILSSKKLLLSDSGFYLCAGKTTYEQYFGPGTRLTVT.

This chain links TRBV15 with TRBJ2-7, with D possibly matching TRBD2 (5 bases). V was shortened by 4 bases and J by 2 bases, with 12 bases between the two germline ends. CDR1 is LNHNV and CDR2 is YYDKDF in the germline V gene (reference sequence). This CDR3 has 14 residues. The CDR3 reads CATSKGLGPYEQYF. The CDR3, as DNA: TGTGCCACCAGCAAAGGACTGGGCCCCTACGAGCAGTACTTC.

The CDR3 bases are TGTGCCAGCAGTTCCCCATCTAGCGGGGCCCTCTCTAATGAGCAGTTCTTC. It yields the protein CASSSPSSGALSNEQFF. The rearrangement uses TRBV28 and TRBJ2-1, with TRBD2 identical over 9 bases. This CDR3 contains 17 residues. V was pared by 4 bases and J by 7 bases, with 14 bases of the junction left unmatched. Per germline, CDR1 MDHEN and CDR2 SYDVKM.

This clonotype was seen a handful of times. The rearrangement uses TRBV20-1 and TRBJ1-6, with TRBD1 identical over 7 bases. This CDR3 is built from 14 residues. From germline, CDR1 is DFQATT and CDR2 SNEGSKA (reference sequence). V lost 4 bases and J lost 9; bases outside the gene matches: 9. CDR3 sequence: CSANSGQMASPLHF. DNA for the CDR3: TGCAGTGCTAACTCGGGACAGATGGCTTCACCCCTCCACTTT.

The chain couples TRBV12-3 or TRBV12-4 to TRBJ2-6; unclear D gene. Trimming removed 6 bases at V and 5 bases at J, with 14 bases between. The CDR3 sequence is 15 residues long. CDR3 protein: CASRLPGGRANVLTF. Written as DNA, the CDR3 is TGTGCCAGCAGACTCCCTGGTGGGAGGGCCAACGTCCTGACTTTC.

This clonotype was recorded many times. The CDR3 region has the DNA TGCAGTGCCCTTCAAGGGGATTACGAGCAGTACTTC. Protein product: CSALQGDYEQYF. The chain combines TRBV20-1 with TRBJ2-7; D possibly corresponds to TRBD1 (5 bases). Between the trimmed V and J ends, which lost 6 bases and 4 bases, there was a span of 13 bases. Germline V gene lookup returns CDR1 DFQATT and CDR2 SNEGSKA (reference sequence). The CDR3 totals 12 residues.

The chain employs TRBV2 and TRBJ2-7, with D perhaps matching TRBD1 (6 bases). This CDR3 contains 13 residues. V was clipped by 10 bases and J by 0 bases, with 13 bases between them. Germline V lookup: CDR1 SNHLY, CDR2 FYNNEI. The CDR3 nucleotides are TGTGCCAACTTGGACAGCTCCTCCTACGAGCAGTACTTC. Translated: CANLDSSSYEQYF.

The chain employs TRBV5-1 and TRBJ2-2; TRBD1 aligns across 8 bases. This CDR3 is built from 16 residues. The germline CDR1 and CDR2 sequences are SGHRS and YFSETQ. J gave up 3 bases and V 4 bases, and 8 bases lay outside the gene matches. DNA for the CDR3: TGCGCCAGCAGCCTGCCTCAGACAGGGGACACCGGGGAGCTGTTTTTT. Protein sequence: CASSLPQTGDTGELFF.

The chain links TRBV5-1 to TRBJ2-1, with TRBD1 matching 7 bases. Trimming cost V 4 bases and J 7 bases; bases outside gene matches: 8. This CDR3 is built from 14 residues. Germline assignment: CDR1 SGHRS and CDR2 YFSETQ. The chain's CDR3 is CASSVLQGPNEQFF. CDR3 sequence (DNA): TGCGCCAGCAGCGTACTACAGGGGCCGAATGAGCAGTTCTTC.

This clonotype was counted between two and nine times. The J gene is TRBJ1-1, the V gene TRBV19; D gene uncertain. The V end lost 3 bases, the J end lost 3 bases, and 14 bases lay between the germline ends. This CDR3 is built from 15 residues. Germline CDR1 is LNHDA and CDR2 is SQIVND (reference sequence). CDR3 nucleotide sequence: TGTGCCAGTAGTATCCCGGCTCGGGAGTACACTGAAGCTTTCTTT. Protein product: CASSIPAREYTEAFF.

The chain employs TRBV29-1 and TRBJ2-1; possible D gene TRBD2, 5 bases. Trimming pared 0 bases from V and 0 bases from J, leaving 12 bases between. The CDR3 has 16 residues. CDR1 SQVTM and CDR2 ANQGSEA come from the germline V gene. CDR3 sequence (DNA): TGCAGCGTTGAAGATTTAAAAAGCGGCTCCTACAATGAGCAGTTCTTC. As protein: CSVEDLKSGSYNEQFF.

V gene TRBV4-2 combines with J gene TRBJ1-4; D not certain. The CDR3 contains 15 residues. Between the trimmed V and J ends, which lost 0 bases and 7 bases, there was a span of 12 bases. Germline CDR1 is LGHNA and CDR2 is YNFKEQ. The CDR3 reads CASSQDAGGGEKLFF. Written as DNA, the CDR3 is TGTGCCAGCAGCCAAGATGCGGGCGGTGGTGAAAAACTGTTTTTT.